What follows are 2 T cell receptor beta chains derived from one specimen sequenced in a study of blood T cell repertoires in COVID-19. The protocol was immunoSEQ multiplex PCR, while the TCRdb copy is restricted to in-frame clones and leaves out a portion. The sample yields 140,000 to 150,000 clones, roughly 90% seen once. The source material was peripheral blood. Receptor source: a human donor in a cohort sampled during active COVID-19.

The chain joins TRBV7-8 to TRBJ1-5; no definite D call. Germline lookup yields CDR1 SGHVS and CDR2 FQNEAQ. The CDR3 totals 13 residues. V lost 5 bases and J lost 2, with 7 bases in between. The CDR3 loop is CASSPVGNQPQHF. Written as DNA, the CDR3 is TGTGCCAGCAGCCCGGTAGGCAATCAGCCCCAGCATTTT.

CDR3 sequence: CASSRQGSDTQYF. CDR3 DNA sequence: TGTGCCAGCAGCCGCCAGGGCTCAGATACGCAGTATTTT. V gene TRBV7-2 combines with J gene TRBJ2-3; D may be TRBD1 (5 bases). Germline CDR1 and CDR2: SGHTA and FQGNSA. Trimming shortened V by 5 bases and J by 4 bases, and 10 bases separated the two germline ends. The CDR3 is 13 residues long.